The source of this T cell receptor beta chain is a study of vaccination and CD4 T cells after COVID-19. For the study at large: Control cultures received a CEFX pool, an HIV-1 Nef pool, or no peptide.

An Oncomine TCR Beta short-read assay was used to sequence the DNA from cultured CD4+ T cells. One entry per CDR3 protein results from TCRdb running MiXCR on the PCR reads. The data hold 10,000 or so distinct CDR3 sequences, with 20% to 30% observed a single time. This clonotype has only a few counts. Antigen specificity is unknown. Noted treatment: roughly 10-day PBMC culture with coronavirus spike peptide pools or control peptides (ViraFEST assay). The CDR3 is 11 residues long. Trimming took 7 bases from V and 9 from J, leaving 10 bases between them. Germline-derived CDR1 and CDR2 are MNHEY and SVGEGT.

The V and J genes are TRBV6-2 or TRBV6-3 and TRBJ1-5; no clear D. Here the sequenced sample was CD4+ T cells from blood, cultured in vitro, taken before SARS-CoV-2 vaccination. The receptor was derived from a human donor who received a COVID-19 vaccine. This chain's CDR3 is CASIGRGPQHF. The DNA for the CDR3 is TGTGCCAGCATTGGCCGGGGGCCCCAGCATTTT.